This T cell receptor (beta chain) was obtained from a study of PD-1 blockade in classical Hodgkin lymphoma (TCRdb year 2020). With respect to the entire study: Nivolumab dosing was 3 mg/kg intravenously every 2 weeks, continuing until either disease progression or unacceptable toxicity. The study used CyTOF and TCR beta sequencing to define a peripheral blood immune signature of response to PD-1 blockade in classical Hodgkin lymphoma. Here is what the overall study found, with its caveats: Baseline TCR diversity was reported to be lower in newly diagnosed patients than in healthy donors, and even lower in relapsed/refractory patients. Among trial patients, those achieving complete response had baseline diversity similar to that of newly diagnosed patients, while diversity was significantly lower in partial responders and progressors. CD4+ but not CD8+ TCR diversity rose significantly by C4D1 (p=0.0027 vs p=0.16), most apparent in complete responders (p=0.02). Diversity was lower in patients who began nivolumab less than 1 year after ASCT, so these patients were left out of later analyses to avoid confounding by immune reconstitution. The study covered only a single clinical trial cohort, and the causes of the repertoire differences, possibly disease activity or prior therapy, were still not defined.

The Qiagen DNeasy kit was used to extract genomic DNA from unsorted PBMCs and from the negatively selected CD4+ and CD8+ fractions. Using primers that anneal to V and J segments, immunoSEQ multiplex PCR amplified the TCR beta CDR3 regions. Amplification bias was minimized using a synthetic immune receptor repertoire, and residual bias was removed computationally after sequencing. The study's own analysis went as follows. Custom Python scripts were used to quantify repertoire diversity as the Shannon entropy index. Unsorted, CD4+ and CD8+ repertoires were analyzed separately, except in combined analyses where CD4+ and CD8+ sequences were merged in silico. A clone was considered expanded if an increase in frequency of at least 2-fold after treatment relative to C1D1 was found, and a pseudocount of 0.5 was applied to clones undetected at baseline. Clones with 0 or 1 copy at C1D1 were defined as singleton clones, while clones with 2 or more copies were defined as non-singleton clones. Clones expanded in unsorted samples were labelled as CD4+, CD8+ or unknown by matching protein sequences in sorted samples from the same patient. Wilcoxon tests on paired samples were used to test diversity changes from C1D1 to C4D1. TCRdb's version of the immuneACCESS table is confined to in-frame rearrangements and falls short of the full clone set. An unresolved V gene accounts for under half of the shortfall where checked; the remainder is of unknown origin. The V and J calls and the clone size are those of that table, but D and trimming were determined from the DNA. The sample table lists over 50,000 clones, 73% of them with a count of one. The biggest ten clones account for over 12% of the sample.

This specimen's time point label, interpreted: cycle 2 day 1 (C2D1) of nivolumab. All trial patients had relapsed after autologous stem cell transplantation, with cohorts A, B and C differing in prior brentuximab vedotin exposure. The trial cohort included fewer than 60 patients with relapsed/refractory classical Hodgkin lymphoma, and each patient had a best overall response of complete response, partial response or progressive disease. Single-agent nivolumab was administered to trial patients in the multi-cohort phase II CheckMate 205 trial. An independent review committee assessed best overall response using the 2007 International Working Group response criteria. Trial PBMCs were collected immediately before nivolumab initiation (C1D1) and during therapy at cycle 2 day 1 and cycle 4 day 1. Peripheral blood was collected in 8 mL Vacutainer Cell Preparation Tubes, from which PBMCs were isolated by centrifugation and then cryopreserved.

As regards this clone: Its target antigen remains unknown. Within one base of it there is no much larger clone, and no base qualities were kept.

The germline V gene encodes CDR1 MNHEY and CDR2 SVGAGI. The CDR3 holds 14 amino acids from the cysteine to the phenylalanine. Just the 42-base CDR3 DNA is kept, in frame starting at base 1. Trimming accounts for 7 bases at V and 9 bases at J, while the number of junction bases matched to no gene is 9. This sequence was found in a human donor with classical Hodgkin lymphoma. This sequence uses TRBV6-5 and TRBJ2-2; 9 junctional bases match TRBD1. Sequencing was performed on peripheral blood mononuclear cells (PBMCs), taken before the second cycle of nivolumab. The nucleotides are TGTGCCAGCACCGATGGACAGGGGTATAGGGAGCTGTTTTTT. Translation gives CASTDGQGYRELFF.